Presented here are 6 T cell receptor beta chains from one specimen sequenced in a study of T cells in narcolepsy. TCRdb's table, derived via immunoSEQ multiplex PCR, lists solely in-frame clones and lacks some. Here the sample spans roughly 30,000 clones, more than 65% being singletons. The sequenced material came from memory (CD45RA-) CD4+ T cells from blood. The receptors shown here come from a human donor in good health.

This rearrangement joins TRBV4-2 to TRBJ1-2, with 8 bases that match TRBD1. This CDR3 has 14 residues. J gave up 9 bases and V 6 bases, and 12 bases lay outside the gene matches. Germline CDR1 and CDR2: LGHNA and YNFKEQ. CDR3 protein: CASSPGGSFPRYTF. The DNA for the CDR3 is TGTGCCAGCAGTCCAGGGGGCAGCTTTCCCCGCTACACCTTC.

This chain uses TRBV7-9 with TRBJ2-3, with D uncertain. CDR3 length equals 11 residues. The V gene's germline CDR1 is SEHNR and CDR2 FQNEAQ (reference sequence). Trimming cost V 5 bases and J 6 bases, with 6 bases left between them. CDR3 sequence: CASSPQDTQYF. In DNA form, the CDR3 reads TGTGCCAGCAGCCCTCAGGATACGCAGTATTTT.

This chain connects TRBV18 to TRBJ2-3; 7 nucleotides line up with TRBD2. The CDR3 is 16 residues long. Looked up from germline, CDR1 is KGHSH and CDR2 is LQKENI. Trimming at V came to 4 bases and at J to 6 bases, leaving 13 bases not matched to a gene. CDR3 DNA sequence: TGTGCCAGCTCACACCAGCGGGGCCATAAGAGGGATACGCAGTATTTT. Amino acid sequence: CASSHQRGHKRDTQYF.

The chain couples TRBV5-1 to TRBJ2-7; tentatively, D is TRBD1 (6 bases). The CDR3 has 14 amino acids. CDR1 SGHRS and CDR2 YFSETQ come from the germline V gene. Trimming pared 0 bases from V and 5 bases from J, leaving 12 bases between. CDR3 in amino acids: CASSLVQGTNEQYF. The CDR3 DNA sequence: TGCGCCAGCAGCTTGGTCCAGGGGACCAACGAGCAGTACTTC.

The J gene is TRBJ1-2, the V gene TRBV6-5; D perhaps matches TRBD1 (6 bases). Trimming took 10 bases from V and 5 from J, leaving 17 bases between them. This CDR3 is 13 amino acids long. Germline lookup yields CDR1 MNHEY and CDR2 SVGAGI. CDR3 loop: CATREQGIYGYTF. The CDR3 nucleotides read TGTGCCACCCGGGAGCAGGGGATATATGGCTACACCTTC.

This chain uses TRBV18 with TRBJ1-1, with D maybe TRBD1 (5 bases). The CDR3 is made up of 15 amino acids. Germline V CDR1 and CDR2: KGHSH, LQKENI. Trimming pared 3 bases from V and 5 bases from J, leaving 16 bases between. CDR3 bases: TGTGCCAGCTCACCTGGGGGGGGAAGGCTAACTGAAGCTTTCTTT. Residues: CASSPGGGRLTEAFF.